The entry that follows covers one T cell receptor (beta chain) sequence. Antigen specificity is unknown. This entry is derived from a study of cytomegalovirus exposure and HLA in healthy donors. General study findings and limits: Cytomegalovirus-associated TCR beta chains were listed, numbering some 180.

The protocol was immunoSEQ multiplex PCR, while the TCRdb copy is restricted to in-frame clones and leaves out a portion. This table has about 73,000 clones, about 95% appearing once. The donors were in the roughly 120-subject validation cohort; that cohort was separate from the roughly 700-subject first cohort. Germline CDR1 is LNHNV and CDR2 is YYDKDF (reference sequence). Trimming cost V 1 base and J 0 bases; bases outside gene matches: 5. CDR3 length equals 17 residues. The receptor was isolated from a man aged 18 to 29 in good health and CMV-seronegative. The rearrangement joins TRBV15 to TRBJ2-1, with 8 bases that match TRBD2. Material for sequencing was PBMCs. The CDR3 DNA sequence: TGTGCCACCAGCAGAGCGGGAGGGGGAGGCTCCTACAATGAGCAGTTCTTC. Translation gives CATSRAGGGGSYNEQFF.